The 26 T cell receptor beta chains given below trace back to one sample, sequenced in a study of monozygotic twins with inflammatory bowel disease. From the 5' RACE reads, TCRdb lists one entry per CDR3 protein and no DNA. In total, the table holds some 300,000 distinct CDR3 sequences. Input material: blood. These receptors all come from a human donor with ulcerative colitis or Crohn's disease, or a healthy co-twin of an affected twin (not recorded which).

V is TRBV4-2 and J is TRBJ1-5. Germline-derived CDR1 and CDR2 are LGHNA and YNFKEQ. CDR3 length equals 13 residues. CDR3 sequence: CASSQEVGQPQHF.

This sequence joins TRBV18 and TRBJ2-7; TCRdb returns TRBD1, unconfirmable since there is no DNA. Germline CDR1 is KGHSH and CDR2 is LQKENI. This CDR3 has 15 residues. The chain's CDR3 is CASSPPPTGEYEQYF.

V and J are TRBV7-9 and TRBJ2-5; TCRdb's assignment of TRBD1 cannot be checked, as there is no DNA. The CDR3 sequence is 17 residues long. The germline V gene encodes CDR1 SEHNR and CDR2 FQNEAQ (reference sequence). CDR3 in amino acids: CASSPHRDSSSRETQYF.

This chain connects TRBV27 to TRBJ2-7; TCRdb reports TRBD2, a call that lacks DNA to check it against. Germline CDR1 MNHEY, CDR2 SMNVEV (reference sequence). This CDR3 has 15 residues. This CDR3 reads CASKGRSTMTYEQYF.

V and J are TRBV24-1 and TRBJ2-1; TCRdb gives TRBD2 as the D gene, but with no DNA this cannot be confirmed. This CDR3 has 13 amino acids. Germline V CDR1 and CDR2: KGHDR, SFDVKD. The CDR3 loop reads CATSATLAGTQFF.

The genes are TRBV10-3 and TRBJ1-1; TCRdb designates TRBD1, a call that cannot be tested without DNA. Germline CDR1 is ENHRY and CDR2 is SYGVKD. The CDR3 extends over 13 amino acids. The CDR3 loop reads CATRQGVRTEAFF.

The J gene is TRBJ2-7, the V gene TRBV7-2; as DNA is missing, the TRBD2 call by TCRdb cannot be tested. This CDR3 has 14 amino acids. CDR1 and CDR2 from the germline V gene are SGHTA and FQGNSA. The CDR3 is CASTRLAGAYEQYF.

The chain recombines TRBV20-1 with TRBJ1-3; TCRdb outputs TRBD1, but without DNA this stays unchecked. The CDR3 length is 14 residues. Looked up from germline, CDR1 is DFQATT and CDR2 is SNEGSKA (reference sequence). This CDR3 reads CSAEDRGPGNTIYF.

This chain connects TRBV7-2 to TRBJ1-2. The V gene's germline CDR1 is SGHTA and CDR2 FQGNSA. The CDR3 is 14 residues long. This CDR3 reads CASSLAREYYGYTF.

V usage is TRBV4-3 and J usage is TRBJ2-7. The CDR3 is made up of 14 amino acids. Germline V lookup: CDR1 LGHNA, CDR2 YSLEER. CDR3 in amino acids: CASSQFAGSYEQYF.

The J gene is TRBJ1-5, the V gene TRBV9; with no DNA, the TCRdb D assignment of TRBD1 cannot be verified. The CDR3 contains 15 residues. Looked up from germline, CDR1 is SGDLS and CDR2 is YYNGEE. The CDR3 is CASSVGDRDNQPQHF. Complete variable domain (other parts from reference TRBV9 and TRBJ1-5): DSGVTQTPKHLITATGQRVTLRCSPRSGDLSVYWYQQSLDQGLQFLIQYYNGEERAKGNILERFSAQQFPDLHSELNLSSLELGDSALYFCASSVGDRDNQPQHFGDGTRLSIL.

V is TRBV20-1 and J is TRBJ2-7; no DNA is available, so the TRBD1 call from TCRdb remains unchecked. Germline V lookup: CDR1 DFQATT, CDR2 SNEGSKA (reference sequence). The CDR3 contains 15 residues. CDR3 sequence reads: CSARLGTGAALEQYF.

The rearrangement uses TRBV12-3 or TRBV12-4 and TRBJ1-4; with no DNA, the TCRdb D assignment of TRBD1 cannot be verified. This CDR3 has 12 amino acids. CDR3 amino acids: CASRGQGEKLFF.

This rearrangement joins TRBV7-6 to TRBJ2-3; the TRBD2 assignment by TCRdb is unverifiable without DNA. The CDR3 spans 13 residues. Germline values: CDR1 SGHVS, CDR2 FNYEAQ. CDR3 sequence reads: CASASGGADTQYF.

The gene calls are TRBV2 and TRBJ2-1. CDR3 length: 11 residues. The germline CDR1 and CDR2 sequences are SNHLY and FYNNEI. This CDR3 is CVSSEYNEQFF.

The chain uses TRBV20-1 and TRBJ2-1; TCRdb outputs TRBD2, but without DNA this stays unchecked. The CDR3 covers 15 residues. Germline loops: CDR1 DFQATT, CDR2 SNEGSKA (reference sequence). The CDR3 here is CSAPPSGGINNEQFF.

The chain is built from TRBV7-9 and TRBJ2-1; TCRdb outputs TRBD1, but without DNA this stays unchecked. Germline V gives CDR1 SEHNR, CDR2 FQNEAQ (reference sequence). The CDR3 is 15 amino acids. The CDR3: CASSFSGGLYNEQFF.

The V and J genes are TRBV19 and TRBJ2-3; TCRdb lists TRBD1, though no DNA is available to test this call. CDR3 size: 13 residues. Germline V gene data show CDR1 as LNHDA and CDR2 as SQIVND (reference sequence). The CDR3 sequence: CASSWPGTDTQYF.

The V gene is TRBV20-1, the J gene TRBJ1-1; TCRdb's D call of TRBD1 is untestable without DNA. The CDR3 has 12 residues. CDR1 and CDR2 from the germline V gene are DFQATT and SNEGSKA (reference sequence). The CDR3 protein is CSARLDAPEAFF.

This chain's CDR3 is CASRNSGGGNEQYF. This chain joins TRBV12-3 or TRBV12-4 and TRBJ2-7; as DNA is missing, the TRBD2 call by TCRdb cannot be tested. This CDR3 contains 14 residues.

The genes are TRBV5-1 and TRBJ1-4. The CDR3 has 15 amino acids. Germline V gene lookup returns CDR1 SGHRS and CDR2 YFSETQ. This chain's CDR3 is CASSLARRKDEKLFF.

J is TRBJ2-7 and V is TRBV9; the D call from TCRdb, TRBD1, cannot be confirmed without DNA. Germline values: CDR1 SGDLS, CDR2 YYNGEE. CDR3 length equals 16 residues. This chain's CDR3 is CASSVGGTPSSYEQYF.

The rearrangement links TRBV30 to TRBJ2-5; TCRdb gives TRBD2 as the D gene, but with no DNA this cannot be confirmed. The germline V gene has CDR1 GTSNPN and CDR2 SVGIG (reference sequence). The CDR3 extends over 15 amino acids. The CDR3 region is CAWSSLGLSQETQYF.

The chain recombines TRBV18 with TRBJ1-6; as DNA is missing, the TRBD1 call by TCRdb cannot be tested. In germline, CDR1 is KGHSH, CDR2 LQKENI. The CDR3 spans 12 residues. CDR3 sequence: CASSPRGEALHF.

This CDR3 reads CATSRVGVGPEQYF. The chain carries TRBV15 and TRBJ2-7; TCRdb's assignment of TRBD1 cannot be checked, as there is no DNA. CDR3 length: 14 amino acids. Germline V gene data show CDR1 as LNHNV and CDR2 as YYDKDF (reference sequence).

The chain couples TRBV20-1 to TRBJ1-5; checking the TCRdb D call of TRBD1 is not possible without DNA. This CDR3 is 16 amino acids long. CDR1 is DFQATT, CDR2 SNEGSKA, per germline (reference sequence). The CDR3: CSARDMGRGWLEPQHF.